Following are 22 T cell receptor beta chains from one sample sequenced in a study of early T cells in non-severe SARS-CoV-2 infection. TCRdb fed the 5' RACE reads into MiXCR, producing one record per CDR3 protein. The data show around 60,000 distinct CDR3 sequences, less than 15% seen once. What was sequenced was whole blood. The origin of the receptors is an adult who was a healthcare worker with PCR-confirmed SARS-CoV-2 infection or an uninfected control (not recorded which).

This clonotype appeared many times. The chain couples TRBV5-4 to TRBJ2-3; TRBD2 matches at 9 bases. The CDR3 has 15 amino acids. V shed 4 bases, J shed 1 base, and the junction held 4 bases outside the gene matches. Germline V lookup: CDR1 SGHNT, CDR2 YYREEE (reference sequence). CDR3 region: CASSTRTSGTDTQYF. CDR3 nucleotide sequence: TGTGCCAGCAGCACCCGGACTAGCGGCACAGATACGCAGTATTTT.

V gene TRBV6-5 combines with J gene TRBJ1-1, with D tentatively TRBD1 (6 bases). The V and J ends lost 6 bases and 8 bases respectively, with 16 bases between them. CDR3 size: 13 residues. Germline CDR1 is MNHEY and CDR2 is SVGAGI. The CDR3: CASSLLERGEAFF. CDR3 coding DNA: TGTGCCAGCAGCCTACTCGAGAGGGGGGAAGCTTTCTTT.

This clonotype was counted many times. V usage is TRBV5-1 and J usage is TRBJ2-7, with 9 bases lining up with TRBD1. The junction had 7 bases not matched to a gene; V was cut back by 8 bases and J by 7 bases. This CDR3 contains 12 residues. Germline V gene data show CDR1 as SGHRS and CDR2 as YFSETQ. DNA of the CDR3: TGCGCCAGTGGACAGGGGCTGAGAGAGCAGTACTTC. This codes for CASGQGLREQYF.

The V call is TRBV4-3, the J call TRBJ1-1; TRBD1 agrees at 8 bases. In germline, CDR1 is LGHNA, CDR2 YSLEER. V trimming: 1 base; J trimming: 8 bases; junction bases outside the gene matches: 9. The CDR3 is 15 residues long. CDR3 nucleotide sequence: TGCGCCAGCAGCCAAGGCGCTAGACAGGGGACCGAAGCTTTCTTT. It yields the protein CASSQGARQGTEAFF.

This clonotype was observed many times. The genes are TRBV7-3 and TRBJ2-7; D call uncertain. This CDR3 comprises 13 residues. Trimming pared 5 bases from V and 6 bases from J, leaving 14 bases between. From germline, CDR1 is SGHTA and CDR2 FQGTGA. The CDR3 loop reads CASSPATYGEQYF. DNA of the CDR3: TGTGCCAGCAGCCCGGCTACTTACGGCGAGCAGTACTTC. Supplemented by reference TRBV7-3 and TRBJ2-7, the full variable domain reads GAGVSQTPSNKVTEKGKYVELRCDPISGHTALYWYRQSLGQGPEFLIYFQGTGAADDSGLPNDRFFAVRPEGSVSTLKIQRTERGDSAVYLCASSPATYGEQYFGPGTRLTVT.

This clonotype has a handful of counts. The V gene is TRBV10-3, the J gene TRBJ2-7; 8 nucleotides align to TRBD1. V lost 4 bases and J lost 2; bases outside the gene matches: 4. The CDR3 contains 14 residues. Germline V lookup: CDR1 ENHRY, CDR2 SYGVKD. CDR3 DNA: TGTGCCATCAGTGGGGGACAGGTAGCCTACGAGCAGTACTTC. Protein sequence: CAISGGQVAYEQYF.

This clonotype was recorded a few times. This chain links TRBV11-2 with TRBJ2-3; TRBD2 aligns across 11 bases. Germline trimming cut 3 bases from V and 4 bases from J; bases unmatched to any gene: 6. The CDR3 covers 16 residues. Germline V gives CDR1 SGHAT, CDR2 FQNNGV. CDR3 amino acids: CASSFVSGGAADTQYF. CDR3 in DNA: TGTGCCAGCAGCTTTGTTAGCGGGGGGGCAGCAGATACGCAGTATTTT.

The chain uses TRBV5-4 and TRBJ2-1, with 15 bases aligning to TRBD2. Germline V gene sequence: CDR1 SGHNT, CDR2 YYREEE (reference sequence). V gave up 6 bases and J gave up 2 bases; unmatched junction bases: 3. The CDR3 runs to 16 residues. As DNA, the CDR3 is TGTGCCAGCATACGGACTAGCGGGGGGGCCTACAATGAGCAGTTCTTC. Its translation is CASIRTSGGAYNEQFF.

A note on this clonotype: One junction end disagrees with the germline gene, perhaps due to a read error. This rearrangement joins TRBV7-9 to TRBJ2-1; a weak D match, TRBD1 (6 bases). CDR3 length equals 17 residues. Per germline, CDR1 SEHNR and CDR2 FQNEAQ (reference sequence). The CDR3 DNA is TGTGCCGGCAGCTTACATGCAGCAGGGGCCTTAGGGAATGAGCAGTTCTTC. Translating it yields CAGSLHAAGALGNEQFF.

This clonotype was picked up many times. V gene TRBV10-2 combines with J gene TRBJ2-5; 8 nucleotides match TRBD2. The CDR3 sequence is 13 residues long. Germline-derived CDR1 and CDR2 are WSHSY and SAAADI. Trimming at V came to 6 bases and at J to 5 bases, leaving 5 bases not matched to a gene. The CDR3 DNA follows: TGCGCCAGCAGAATAGCGGGGTATGAGACCCAGTACTTC. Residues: CASRIAGYETQYF.

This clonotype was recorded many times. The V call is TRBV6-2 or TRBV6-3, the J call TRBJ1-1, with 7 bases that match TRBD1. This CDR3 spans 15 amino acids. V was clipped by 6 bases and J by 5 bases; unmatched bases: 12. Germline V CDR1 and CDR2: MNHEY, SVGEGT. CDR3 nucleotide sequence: TGTGCCAGCAGCCCTCTAGGGAGGGGGCTGACTGAAGCTTTCTTT. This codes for CASSPLGRGLTEAFF.

The CDR3 sequence: CASSQLTAAKQETQYF. CDR3 in DNA: TGTGCCAGCAGCCAACTGACCGCAGCGAAACAAGAGACCCAGTACTTC. V gene TRBV4-2 combines with J gene TRBJ2-5; no clear D gene. The CDR3 has 16 amino acids. V was clipped by 2 bases and J by 2 bases, with 15 bases between them. CDR1 and CDR2 from the germline V gene are LGHNA and YNFKEQ.

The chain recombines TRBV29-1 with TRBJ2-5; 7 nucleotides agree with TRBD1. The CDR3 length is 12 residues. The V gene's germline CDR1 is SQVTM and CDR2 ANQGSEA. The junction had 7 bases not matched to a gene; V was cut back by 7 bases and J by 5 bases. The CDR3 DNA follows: TGCAGCGGGGGACAGCTGGGGGAGACCCAGTACTTC. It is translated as CSGGQLGETQYF.

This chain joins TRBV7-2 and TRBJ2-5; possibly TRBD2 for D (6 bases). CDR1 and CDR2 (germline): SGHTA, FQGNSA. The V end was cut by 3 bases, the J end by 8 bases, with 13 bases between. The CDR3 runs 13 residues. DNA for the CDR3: TGTGCCAGCAGCTTTTCGGCTAGCGATACCCAGTACTTC. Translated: CASSFSASDTQYF.

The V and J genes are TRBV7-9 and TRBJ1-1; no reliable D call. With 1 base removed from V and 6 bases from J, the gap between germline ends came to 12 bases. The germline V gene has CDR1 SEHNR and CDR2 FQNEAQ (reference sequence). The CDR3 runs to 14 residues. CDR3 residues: CASSLGVAGAEAFF. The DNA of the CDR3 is TGTGCCAGCAGCTTAGGAGTCGCCGGCGCTGAAGCTTTCTTT.

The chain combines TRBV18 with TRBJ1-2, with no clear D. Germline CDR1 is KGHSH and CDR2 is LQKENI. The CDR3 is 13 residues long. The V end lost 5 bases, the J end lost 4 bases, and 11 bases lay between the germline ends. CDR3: CASSTTETYGYTF. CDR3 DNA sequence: TGTGCCAGCTCAACAACTGAGACCTATGGCTACACCTTC.

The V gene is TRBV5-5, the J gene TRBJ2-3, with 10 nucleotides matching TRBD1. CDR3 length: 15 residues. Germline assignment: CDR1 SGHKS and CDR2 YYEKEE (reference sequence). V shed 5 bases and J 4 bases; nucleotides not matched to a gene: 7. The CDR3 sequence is CASRLGTGVADTQYF. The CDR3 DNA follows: TGTGCCAGCAGGCTGGGGACAGGGGTTGCAGATACGCAGTATTTT.

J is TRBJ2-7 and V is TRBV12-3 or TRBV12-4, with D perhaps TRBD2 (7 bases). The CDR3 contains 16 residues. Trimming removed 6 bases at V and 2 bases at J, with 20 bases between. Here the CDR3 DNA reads TGTGCCAGCAGCCCGGCGAGGGGGGGGACTACCTACGAGCAGTACTTC. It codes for CASSPARGGTTYEQYF.

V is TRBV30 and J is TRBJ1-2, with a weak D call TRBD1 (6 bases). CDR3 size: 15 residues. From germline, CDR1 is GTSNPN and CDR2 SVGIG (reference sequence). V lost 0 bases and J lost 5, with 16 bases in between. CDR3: CAWSVYQGHPYGYTF. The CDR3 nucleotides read TGTGCCTGGAGTGTTTATCAGGGACATCCTTATGGCTACACCTTC.

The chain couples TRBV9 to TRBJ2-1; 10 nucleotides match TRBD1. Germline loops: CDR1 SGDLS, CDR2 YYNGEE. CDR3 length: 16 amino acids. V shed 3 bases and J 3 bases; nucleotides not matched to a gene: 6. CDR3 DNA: TGTGCCAGCAGCGCTCCTGGGACAGGGGTCTACAATGAGCAGTTCTTC. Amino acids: CASSAPGTGVYNEQFF.

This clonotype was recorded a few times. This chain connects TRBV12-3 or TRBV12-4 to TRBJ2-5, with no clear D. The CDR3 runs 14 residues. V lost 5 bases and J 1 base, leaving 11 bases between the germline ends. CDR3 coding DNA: TGTGCCAGCAGTCCACCCTGGCCCCAAGAGACCCAGTACTTC. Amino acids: CASSPPWPQETQYF.

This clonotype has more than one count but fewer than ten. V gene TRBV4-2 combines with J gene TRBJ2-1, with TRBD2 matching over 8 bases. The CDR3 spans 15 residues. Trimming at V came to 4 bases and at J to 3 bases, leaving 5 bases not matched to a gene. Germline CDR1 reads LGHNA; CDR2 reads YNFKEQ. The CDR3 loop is CASSLSGGDYNEQFF. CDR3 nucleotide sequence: TGTGCCAGCAGCCTGAGCGGGGGAGACTACAATGAGCAGTTCTTC.